The clone carrying this TCR beta chain was found once. The antigen is unknown. This sample stems from a study of T cells after posttransplantation cyclophosphamide. Overall study findings and caveats: Recipient CMV seropositivity and CMV reactivation strongly tracked TRB clonality. Donor-recipient repertoire similarity was low at 1-2 months, rising over year one. TRB overlap between skin or GI tissue T cells and blood was limited.

Only in-frame clones appear in the TCRdb table, and some are missing; sequencing was by immunoSEQ multiplex PCR. This table holds some 4,500 clones, about four fifths found once. The V gene's germline CDR1 is SGHNT and CDR2 YYREEE (reference sequence). The CDR3 runs to 15 residues. The J segment lost 4 bases and the V segment lost 4 bases, leaving 10 bases of the junction unmatched. Cyclophosphamide on days +3 and +4 followed busulfan-fludarabine conditioning and a marrow graft. This clonotype was sampled from a male patient between 45 and 59 years old who received an allogeneic stem cell transplant from a related donor and was CMV-positive. Some T cells may be the graft donor's. The sequencing here drew on PBMCs, taken after allogeneic stem cell transplant with posttransplant cyclophosphamide. The chain recombines TRBV5-4 with TRBJ2-7; 8 bases align to TRBD2. CDR3 sequence (DNA): TGTGCCAGCAGCCCCAAAGCGGGGGAACCTTACGAGCAGTACTTC. It yields the protein CASSPKAGEPYEQYF.